This entry concerns a single T cell receptor beta chain. V dropped 2 bases and J dropped 1 base, with 15 bases sitting between them. The CDR3 consists of 16 residues. Germline lookup yields CDR1 SGHRS and CDR2 YFSETQ. This entry belongs to a study of blood T cell repertoires in COVID-19. Study at large: There were acute and convalescent COVID-19 samples, and they came from the United States, Italy and Spain. PBMCs, B-cell-depleted T cells, or T cells provided the cDNA or gDNA that made up the material.

Authors' analysis steps: Reference gene primers were amplified, and this amplification served to estimate nucleated cell counts. The table came from immunoSEQ multiplex PCR; TCRdb's copy has only in-frame clones and leaves some out. V, J and clone size were drawn from that table, and D and trimming were deduced from the DNA. The data show approximately 200,000 clones, roughly 80% seen once. This chain uses TRBV5-1 with TRBJ1-2, with D perhaps matching TRBD1 (5 bases). Sequences were obtained from peripheral blood. The TCR comes from a woman aged 25 to 45 who had recovered from COVID-19. DNA of the CDR3: TGCGCCAGCAGCTTAGGGCAGGGAGGAAGTAACTATGGCTACACCTTC. This encodes CASSLGQGGSNYGYTF.